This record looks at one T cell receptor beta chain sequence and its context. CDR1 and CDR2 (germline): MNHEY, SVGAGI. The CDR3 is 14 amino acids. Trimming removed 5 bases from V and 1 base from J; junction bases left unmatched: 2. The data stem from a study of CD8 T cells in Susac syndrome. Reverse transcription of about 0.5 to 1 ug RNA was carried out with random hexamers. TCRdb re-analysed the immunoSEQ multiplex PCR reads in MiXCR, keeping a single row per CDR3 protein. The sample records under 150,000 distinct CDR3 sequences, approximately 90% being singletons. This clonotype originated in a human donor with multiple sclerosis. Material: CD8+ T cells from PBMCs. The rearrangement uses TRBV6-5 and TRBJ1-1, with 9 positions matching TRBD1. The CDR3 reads CASSAGQGNTEAFF. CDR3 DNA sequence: TGTGCCAGCAGTGCGGGACAGGGGAACACTGAAGCTTTCTTT.